What follows are 3 T cell receptor beta chains derived from one specimen sequenced in a study of blood T cell repertoires in COVID-19. The assay was immunoSEQ multiplex PCR, and TCRdb's table has in-frame clones only and misses some. The table lists under 45,000 clones, 88% of them singletons. Sequenced input: peripheral blood. The receptors were gathered from a human donor in a cohort sampled during active COVID-19.

This chain links TRBV6-5 with TRBJ2-1, with D possibly TRBD1 on 5 matching bases. Per the germline V gene, CDR1 is MNHEY and CDR2 is SVGAGI. V was trimmed by 6 bases and J by 6 bases, leaving 15 bases between them. This CDR3 has 14 residues. CDR3 protein: CASRPRGNSNEQFF. Here the CDR3 DNA reads TGTGCCAGCAGGCCTAGGGGTAATAGCAATGAGCAGTTCTTC.

The chain recombines TRBV12-5 with TRBJ2-7; 10 bases align to TRBD1. Germline loops: CDR1 LGHNT, CDR2 FRNRAP. CDR3 length equals 15 residues. The V and J ends lost 1 base and 5 bases, in that order; junction bases with no gene match: 5. CDR3 in DNA: TGTGCTAGTGGTTTGGGGACAGGGGGGCAACACGAGCAGTACTTC. Amino acids: CASGLGTGGQHEQYF.

The chain links TRBV5-6 to TRBJ2-7; D not resolved. Germline V CDR1 and CDR2: SGHDT, YYEEEE. The V and J ends lost 0 bases and 0 bases respectively, with 10 bases between them. CDR3 length equals 15 residues. The CDR3 coding sequence is TGTGCCAGCAGCTTGGCCCCAGGTAGCTCCTACGAGCAGTACTTC. Amino acids: CASSLAPGSSYEQYF.